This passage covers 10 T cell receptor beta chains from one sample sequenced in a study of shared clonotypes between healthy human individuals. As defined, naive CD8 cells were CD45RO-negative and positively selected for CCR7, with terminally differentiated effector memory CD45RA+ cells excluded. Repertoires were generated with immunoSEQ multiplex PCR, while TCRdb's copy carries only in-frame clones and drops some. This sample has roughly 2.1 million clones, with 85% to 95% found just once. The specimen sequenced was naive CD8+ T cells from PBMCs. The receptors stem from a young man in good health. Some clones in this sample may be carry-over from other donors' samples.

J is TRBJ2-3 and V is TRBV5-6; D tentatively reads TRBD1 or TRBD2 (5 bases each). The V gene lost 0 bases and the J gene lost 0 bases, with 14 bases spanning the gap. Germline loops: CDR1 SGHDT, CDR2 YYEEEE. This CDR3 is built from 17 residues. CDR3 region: CASSLGDPPSSTDTQYF. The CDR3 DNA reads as TGTGCCAGCAGCTTGGGGGACCCTCCTTCTAGCACAGATACGCAGTATTTT.

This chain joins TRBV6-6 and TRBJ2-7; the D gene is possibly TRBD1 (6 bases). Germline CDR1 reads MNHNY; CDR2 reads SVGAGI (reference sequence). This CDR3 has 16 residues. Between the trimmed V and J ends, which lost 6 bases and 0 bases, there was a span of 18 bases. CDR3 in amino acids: CASRARRDTSSYEQYF. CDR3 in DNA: TGTGCCAGCAGGGCGCGCCGGGACACAAGCTCCTACGAGCAGTACTTC.

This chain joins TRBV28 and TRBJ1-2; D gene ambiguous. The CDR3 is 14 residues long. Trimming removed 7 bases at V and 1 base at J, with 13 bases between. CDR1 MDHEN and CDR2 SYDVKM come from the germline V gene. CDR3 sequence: CASTSPGGNYGYTF. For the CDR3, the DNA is TGTGCCAGCACCAGCCCCGGAGGTAACTATGGCTACACCTTC.

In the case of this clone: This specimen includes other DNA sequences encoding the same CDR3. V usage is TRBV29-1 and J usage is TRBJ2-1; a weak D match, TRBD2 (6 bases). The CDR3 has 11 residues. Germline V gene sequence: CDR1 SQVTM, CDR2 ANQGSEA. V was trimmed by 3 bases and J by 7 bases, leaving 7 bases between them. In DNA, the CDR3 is TGCAGCGTTGACGGGGGAAATGAGCAGTTCTTC. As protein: CSVDGGNEQFF.

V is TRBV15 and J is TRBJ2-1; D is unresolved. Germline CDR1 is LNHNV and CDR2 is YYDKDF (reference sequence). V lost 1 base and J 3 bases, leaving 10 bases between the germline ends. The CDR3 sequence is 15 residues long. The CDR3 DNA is TGTGCCACCAGCAGAGCTAGAGATTACTACAATGAGCAGTTCTTC. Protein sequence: CATSRARDYYNEQFF.

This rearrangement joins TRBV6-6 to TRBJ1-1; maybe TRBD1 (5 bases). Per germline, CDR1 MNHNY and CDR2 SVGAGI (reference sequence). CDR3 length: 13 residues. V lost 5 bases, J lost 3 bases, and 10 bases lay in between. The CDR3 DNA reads TGTGCCAGCAGTACAGGCGCCTACACTGAAGCTTTCTTT. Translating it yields CASSTGAYTEAFF.

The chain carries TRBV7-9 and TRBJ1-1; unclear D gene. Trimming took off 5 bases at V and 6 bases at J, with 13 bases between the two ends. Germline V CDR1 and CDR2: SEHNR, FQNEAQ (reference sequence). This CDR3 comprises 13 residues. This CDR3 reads CASSPRTSAEAFF. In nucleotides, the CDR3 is TGTGCCAGCAGCCCGAGGACGAGCGCTGAAGCTTTCTTT.

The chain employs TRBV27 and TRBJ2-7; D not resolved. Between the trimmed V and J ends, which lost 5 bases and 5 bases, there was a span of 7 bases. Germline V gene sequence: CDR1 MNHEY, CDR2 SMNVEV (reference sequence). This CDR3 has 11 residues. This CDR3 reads CASSKAHEQYF. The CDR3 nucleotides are TGTGCCAGCAGTAAAGCCCACGAGCAGTACTTC.

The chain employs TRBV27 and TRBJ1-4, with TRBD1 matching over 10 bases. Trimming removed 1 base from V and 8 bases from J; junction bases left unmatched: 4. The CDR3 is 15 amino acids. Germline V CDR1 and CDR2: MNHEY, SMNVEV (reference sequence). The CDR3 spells CASSLYGQGGEKLFF. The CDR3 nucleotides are TGTGCCAGCAGTTTATACGGACAGGGGGGGGAAAAACTGTTTTTT.

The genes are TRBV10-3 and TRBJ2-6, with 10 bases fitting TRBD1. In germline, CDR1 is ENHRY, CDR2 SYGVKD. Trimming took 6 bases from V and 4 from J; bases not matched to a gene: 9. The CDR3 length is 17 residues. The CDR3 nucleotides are TGTGCCATCAGACGGTGGGACAGGGGCTTAGGGGCCAACGTCCTGACTTTC. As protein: CAIRRWDRGLGANVLTF.